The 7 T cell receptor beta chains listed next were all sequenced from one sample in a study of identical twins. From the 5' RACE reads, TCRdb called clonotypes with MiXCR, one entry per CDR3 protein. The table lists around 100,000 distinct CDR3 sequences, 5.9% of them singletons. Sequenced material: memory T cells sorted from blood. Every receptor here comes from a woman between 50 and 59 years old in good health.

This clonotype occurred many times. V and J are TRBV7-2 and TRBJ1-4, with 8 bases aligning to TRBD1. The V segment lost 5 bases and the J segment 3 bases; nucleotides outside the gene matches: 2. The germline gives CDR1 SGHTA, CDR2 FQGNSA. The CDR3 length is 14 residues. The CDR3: CASSPGQANEKLFF. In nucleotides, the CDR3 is TGTGCCAGCAGCCCGGGACAGGCTAATGAAAAACTGTTTTTT.

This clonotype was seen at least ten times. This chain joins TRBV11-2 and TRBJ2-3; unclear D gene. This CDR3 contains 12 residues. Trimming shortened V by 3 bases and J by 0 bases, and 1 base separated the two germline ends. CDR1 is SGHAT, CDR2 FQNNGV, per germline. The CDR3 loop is CASSFSTDTQYF. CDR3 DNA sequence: TGTGCCAGCAGCTTTAGCACAGATACGCAGTATTTT.

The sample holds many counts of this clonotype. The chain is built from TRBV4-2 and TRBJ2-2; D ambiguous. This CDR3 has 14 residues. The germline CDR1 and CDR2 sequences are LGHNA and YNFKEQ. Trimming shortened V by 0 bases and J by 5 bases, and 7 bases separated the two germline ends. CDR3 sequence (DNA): TGTGCCAGCAGCCAAGAAGGCACTACCGGGGAGCTGTTTTTT. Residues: CASSQEGTTGELFF.

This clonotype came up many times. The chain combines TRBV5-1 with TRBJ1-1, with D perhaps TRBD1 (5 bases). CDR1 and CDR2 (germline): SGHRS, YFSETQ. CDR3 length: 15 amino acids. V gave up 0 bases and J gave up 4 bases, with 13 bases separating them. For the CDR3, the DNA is TGCGCCAGCAGCTTGGTTTCAGGGTTCGCCACTGAAGCTTTCTTT. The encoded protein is CASSLVSGFATEAFF. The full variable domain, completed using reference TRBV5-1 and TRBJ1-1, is KAGVTQTPRYLIKTRGQQVTLSCSPISGHRSVSWYQQTPGQGLQFLFEYFSETQRNKGNFPGRFSGRQFSNSRSEMNVSTLELGDSALYLCASSLVSGFATEAFFGQGTRLTVV.

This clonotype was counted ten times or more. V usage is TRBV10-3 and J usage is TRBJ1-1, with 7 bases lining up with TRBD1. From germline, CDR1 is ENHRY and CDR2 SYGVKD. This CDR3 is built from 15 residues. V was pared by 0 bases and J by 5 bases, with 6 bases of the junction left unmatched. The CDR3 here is CAISESATGSTEAFF. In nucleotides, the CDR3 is TGTGCCATCAGTGAGTCGGCGACAGGGAGTACTGAAGCTTTCTTT.

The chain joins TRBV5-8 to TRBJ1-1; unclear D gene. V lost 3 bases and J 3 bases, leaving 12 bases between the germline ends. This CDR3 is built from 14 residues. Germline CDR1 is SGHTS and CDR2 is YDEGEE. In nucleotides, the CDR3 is TGTGCCAGCAGCTCTACCTACATGGACACTGAAGCTTTCTTT. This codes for CASSSTYMDTEAFF.

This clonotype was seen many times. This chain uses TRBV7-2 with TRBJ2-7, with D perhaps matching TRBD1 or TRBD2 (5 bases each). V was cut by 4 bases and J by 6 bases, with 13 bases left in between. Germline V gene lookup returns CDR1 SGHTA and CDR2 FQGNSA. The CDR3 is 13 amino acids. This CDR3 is CASSSTRGTEQYF. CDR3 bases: TGTGCCAGCAGCTCGACTCGGGGCACCGAGCAGTACTTC.